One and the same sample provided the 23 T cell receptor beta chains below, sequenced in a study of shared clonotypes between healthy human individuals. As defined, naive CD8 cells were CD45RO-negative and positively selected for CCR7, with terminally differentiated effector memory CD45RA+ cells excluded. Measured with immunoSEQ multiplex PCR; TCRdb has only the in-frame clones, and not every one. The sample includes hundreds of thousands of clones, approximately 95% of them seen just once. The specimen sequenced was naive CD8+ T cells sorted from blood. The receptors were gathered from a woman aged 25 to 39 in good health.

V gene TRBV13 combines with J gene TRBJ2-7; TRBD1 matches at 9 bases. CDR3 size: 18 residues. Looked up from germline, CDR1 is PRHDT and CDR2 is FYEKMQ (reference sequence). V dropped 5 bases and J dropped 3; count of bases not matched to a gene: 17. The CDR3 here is CASSPGTGFAQKNYEQYF. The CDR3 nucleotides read TGTGCCAGCAGCCCCGGGACAGGGTTTGCCCAGAAGAACTACGAGCAGTACTTC.

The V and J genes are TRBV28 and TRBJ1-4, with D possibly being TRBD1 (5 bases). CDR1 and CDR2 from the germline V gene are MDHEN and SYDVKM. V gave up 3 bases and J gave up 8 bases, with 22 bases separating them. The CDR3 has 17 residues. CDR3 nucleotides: TGTGCCAGCAGTTTGTCCAGTTGGGACGGTTTAGGGGAAAAACTGTTTTTT. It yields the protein CASSLSSWDGLGEKLFF.

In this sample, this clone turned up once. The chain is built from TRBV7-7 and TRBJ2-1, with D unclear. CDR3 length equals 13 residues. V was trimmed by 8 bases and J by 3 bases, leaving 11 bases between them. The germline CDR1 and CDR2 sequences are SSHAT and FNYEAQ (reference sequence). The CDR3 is CASANGHYNEQFF. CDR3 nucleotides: TGTGCCAGCGCAAACGGGCACTACAATGAGCAGTTCTTC.

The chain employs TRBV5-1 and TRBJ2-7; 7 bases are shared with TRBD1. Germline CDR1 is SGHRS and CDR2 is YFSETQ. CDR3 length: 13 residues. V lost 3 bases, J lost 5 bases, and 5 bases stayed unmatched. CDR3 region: CASSSYRGHEQYF. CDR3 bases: TGCGCCAGCAGCTCGTACAGGGGTCACGAGCAGTACTTC. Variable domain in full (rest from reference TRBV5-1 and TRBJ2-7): KAGVTQTPRYLIKTRGQQVTLSCSPISGHRSVSWYQQTPGQGLQFLFEYFSETQRNKGNFPGRFSGRQFSNSRSEMNVSTLELGDSALYLCASSSYRGHEQYFGPGTRLTVT.

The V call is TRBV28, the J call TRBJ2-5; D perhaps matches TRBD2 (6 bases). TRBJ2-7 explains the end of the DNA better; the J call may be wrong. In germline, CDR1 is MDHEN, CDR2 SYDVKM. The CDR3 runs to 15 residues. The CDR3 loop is CASSPVFLASYEQYF. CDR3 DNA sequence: TGTGCCAGCAGCCCAGTATTCCTAGCGTCCTACGAGCAGTACTTC.

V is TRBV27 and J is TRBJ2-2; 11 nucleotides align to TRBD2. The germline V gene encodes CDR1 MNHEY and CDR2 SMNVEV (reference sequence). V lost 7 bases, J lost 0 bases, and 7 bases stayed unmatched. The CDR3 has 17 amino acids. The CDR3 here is CASTVLAGVANTGELFF. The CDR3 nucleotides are TGTGCCAGCACCGTACTAGCGGGAGTGGCGAACACCGGGGAGCTGTTTTTT.

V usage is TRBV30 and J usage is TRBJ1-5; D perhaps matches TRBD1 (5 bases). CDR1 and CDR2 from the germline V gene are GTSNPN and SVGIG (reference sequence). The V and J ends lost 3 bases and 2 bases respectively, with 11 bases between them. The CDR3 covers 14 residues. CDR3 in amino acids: CAWSLGVGNQPQHF. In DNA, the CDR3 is TGTGCCTGGAGCTTGGGGGTAGGCAATCAGCCCCAGCATTTT.

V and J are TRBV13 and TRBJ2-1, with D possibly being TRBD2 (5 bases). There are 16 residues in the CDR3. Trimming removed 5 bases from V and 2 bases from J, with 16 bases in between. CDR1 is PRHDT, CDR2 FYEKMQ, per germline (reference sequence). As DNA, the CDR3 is TGTGCCAGCAGCCCCCGAACTAGTTGGGCCTACAATGAGCAGTTCTTC. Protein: CASSPRTSWAYNEQFF.

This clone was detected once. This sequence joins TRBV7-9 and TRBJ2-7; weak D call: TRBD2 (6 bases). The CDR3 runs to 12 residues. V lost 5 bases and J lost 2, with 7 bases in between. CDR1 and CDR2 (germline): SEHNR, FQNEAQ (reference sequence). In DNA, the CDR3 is TGTGCCAGCAGCCCGGGGGCCTACGAGCAGTACTTC. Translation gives CASSPGAYEQYF.

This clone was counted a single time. CDR3 protein: CASRPGGLAGYNEQFF. The CDR3 nucleotides are TGTGCCAGTAGGCCCGGCGGACTAGCGGGGTACAATGAGCAGTTCTTC. This sequence joins TRBV19 and TRBJ2-1, with 12 bases aligning to TRBD2. From germline, CDR1 is LNHDA and CDR2 SQIVND (reference sequence). V lost 6 bases, J lost 4 bases, and 7 bases stayed unmatched. The CDR3 extends over 16 amino acids.

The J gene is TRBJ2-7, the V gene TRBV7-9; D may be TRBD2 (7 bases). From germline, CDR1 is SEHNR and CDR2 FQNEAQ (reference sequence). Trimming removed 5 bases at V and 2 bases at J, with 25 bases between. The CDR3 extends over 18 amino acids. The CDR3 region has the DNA TGTGCCAGCAGCCCGCGGGTAGGGGGAGGGCACCCGACCTACGAGCAGTACTTC. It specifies CASSPRVGGGHPTYEQYF.

CDR3 nucleotide sequence: TGCGCCAGCGTCGGAAACACCGGGGAGCTGTTTTTT. Its translation is CASVGNTGELFF. The rearrangement uses TRBV10-1 and TRBJ2-2; no reliable D call. The CDR3 spans 12 residues. V dropped 8 bases and J dropped 2 bases, with 6 bases sitting between them. Germline V gene sequence: CDR1 WNHNN, CDR2 SYGVQD (reference sequence).

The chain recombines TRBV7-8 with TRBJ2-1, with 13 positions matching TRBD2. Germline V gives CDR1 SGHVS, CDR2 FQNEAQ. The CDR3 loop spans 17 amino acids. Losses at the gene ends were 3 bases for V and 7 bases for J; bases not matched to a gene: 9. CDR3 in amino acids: CASSLLLGTSGINEQFF. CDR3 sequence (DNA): TGTGCCAGCAGCTTGCTATTGGGGACTAGCGGGATTAATGAGCAGTTCTTC. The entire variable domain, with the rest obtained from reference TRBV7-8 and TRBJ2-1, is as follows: GAGVSQSPRYKVAKRGQDVALRCDPISGHVSLFWYQQALGQGPEFLTYFQNEAQLDKSGLPSDRFFAERPEGSVSTLKIQRTQQEDSAVYLCASSLLLGTSGINEQFFGPGTRLTVL.

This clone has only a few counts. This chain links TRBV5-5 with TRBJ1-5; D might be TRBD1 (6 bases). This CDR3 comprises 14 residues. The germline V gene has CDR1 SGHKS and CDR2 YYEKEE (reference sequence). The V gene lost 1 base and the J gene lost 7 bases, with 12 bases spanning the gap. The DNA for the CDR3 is TGTGCCAGCAGCTTGTGGGACACGGGACAGCCCCAGCATTTT. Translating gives CASSLWDTGQPQHF.

The CDR3 DNA reads as TGTGCCAGCAGCTTAGGCGCCGGGGGGCTAACTGAAGCTTTCTTT. This encodes CASSLGAGGLTEAFF. This rearrangement joins TRBV11-1 to TRBJ1-1; TRBD1 might be the D (6 bases). Trimming cost V 1 base and J 5 bases, with 14 bases left between them. The germline V gene has CDR1 SGHAT and CDR2 FQDESV (reference sequence). CDR3 length: 15 residues.

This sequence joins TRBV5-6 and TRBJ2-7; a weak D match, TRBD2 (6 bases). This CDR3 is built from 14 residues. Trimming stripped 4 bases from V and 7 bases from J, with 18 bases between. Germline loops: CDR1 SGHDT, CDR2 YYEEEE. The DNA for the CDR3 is TGTGCCAGCAGCGTGCAATGGGGGACTGGGGAGCAGTACTTC. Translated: CASSVQWGTGEQYF.

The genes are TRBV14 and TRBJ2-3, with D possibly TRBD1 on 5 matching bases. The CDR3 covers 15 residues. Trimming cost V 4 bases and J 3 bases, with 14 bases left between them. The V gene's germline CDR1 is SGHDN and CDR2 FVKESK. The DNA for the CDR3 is TGTGCCAGCAGCCTCAAAAGCAGGGTTACAGATACGCAGTATTTT. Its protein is CASSLKSRVTDTQYF.

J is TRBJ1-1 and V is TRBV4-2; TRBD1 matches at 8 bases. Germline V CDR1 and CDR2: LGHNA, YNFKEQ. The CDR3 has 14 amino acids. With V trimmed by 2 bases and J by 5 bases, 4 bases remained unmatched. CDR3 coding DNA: TGTGCCAGCAGCCAATACACAGGGGGAACTGAAGCTTTCTTT. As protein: CASSQYTGGTEAFF.

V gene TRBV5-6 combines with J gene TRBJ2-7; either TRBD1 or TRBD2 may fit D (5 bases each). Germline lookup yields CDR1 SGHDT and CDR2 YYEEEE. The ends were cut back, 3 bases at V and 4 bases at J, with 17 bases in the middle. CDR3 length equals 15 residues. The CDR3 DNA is TGTGCCAGCAGCTCCCCACCGGGACCGAGGTACGAGCAGTACTTC. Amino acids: CASSSPPGPRYEQYF.

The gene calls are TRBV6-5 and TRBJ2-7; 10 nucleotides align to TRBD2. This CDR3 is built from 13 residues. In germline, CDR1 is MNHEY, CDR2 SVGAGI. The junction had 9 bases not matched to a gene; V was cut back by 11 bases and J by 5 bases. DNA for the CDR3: TGTGCCGCTAAGGGACTAGCGCCCGACGAGCAGTACTTC. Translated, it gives CAAKGLAPDEQYF.

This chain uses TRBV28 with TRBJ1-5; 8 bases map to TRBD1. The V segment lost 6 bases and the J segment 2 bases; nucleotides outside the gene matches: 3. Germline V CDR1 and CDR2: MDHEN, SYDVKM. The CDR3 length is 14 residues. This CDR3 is CASRGGQGNQPQHF. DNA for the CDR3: TGTGCCAGCAGAGGGGGACAGGGCAATCAGCCCCAGCATTTT.

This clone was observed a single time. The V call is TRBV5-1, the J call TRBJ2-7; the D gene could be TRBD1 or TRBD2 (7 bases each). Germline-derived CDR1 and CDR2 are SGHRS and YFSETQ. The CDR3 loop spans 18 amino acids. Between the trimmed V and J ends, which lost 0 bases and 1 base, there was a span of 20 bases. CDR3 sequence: CASSLEGGQRGDSYEQYF. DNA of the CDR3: TGCGCCAGCAGCTTGGAAGGGGGCCAGCGGGGAGATTCCTACGAGCAGTACTTC.

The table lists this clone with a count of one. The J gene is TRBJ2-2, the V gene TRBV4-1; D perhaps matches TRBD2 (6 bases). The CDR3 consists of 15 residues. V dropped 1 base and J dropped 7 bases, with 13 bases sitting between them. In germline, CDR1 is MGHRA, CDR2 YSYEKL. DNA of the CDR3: TGCGCCAGCAGCCAAGGGCCGGGAGCGAACGGGGAGCTGTTTTTT. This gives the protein CASSQGPGANGELFF.